This entry concerns a single T cell receptor beta chain. Original analysis: For nucleated cells, counts were estimated from reference gene primer amplification. The repertoire was sequenced with immunoSEQ multiplex PCR; TCRdb's copy has only in-frame clones and lacks some. The D gene and trimming were derived from the DNA, and the V and J assignments and clone size from that table. The sample contains roughly 430,000 clones, roughly 88% of which appear only once. The record originates from a study of blood T cell repertoires in COVID-19. This CDR3 contains 15 residues. V was pared by 2 bases and J by 9 bases, with 20 bases between. Germline assignment: CDR1 KGHSH and CDR2 LQKENI. The study recruited people aged about 18 to 95 years across about two dozen US areas.

Sequenced: PBMCs or T cells enriched from blood (not recorded which). V gene TRBV18 combines with J gene TRBJ2-7, with unresolved D. The origin of this receptor is a woman in her forties with acute COVID-19. This CDR3 reads CASSPEQTLFYGQYF. The CDR3 nucleotides are TGTGCCAGCTCACCAGAACAGACCCTATTCTATGGGCAGTACTTC.